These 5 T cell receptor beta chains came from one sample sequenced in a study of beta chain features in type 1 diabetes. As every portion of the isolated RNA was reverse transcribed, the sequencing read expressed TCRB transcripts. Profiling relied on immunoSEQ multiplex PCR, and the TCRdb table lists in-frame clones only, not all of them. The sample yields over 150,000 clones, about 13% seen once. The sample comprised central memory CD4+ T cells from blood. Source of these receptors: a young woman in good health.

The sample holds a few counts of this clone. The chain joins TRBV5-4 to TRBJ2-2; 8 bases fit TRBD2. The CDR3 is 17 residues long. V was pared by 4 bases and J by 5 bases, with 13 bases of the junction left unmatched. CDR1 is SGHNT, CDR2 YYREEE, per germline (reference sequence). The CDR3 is CASSPGGVGLVTGELFF. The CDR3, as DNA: TGTGCCAGCAGCCCGGGGGGGGTCGGACTAGTTACCGGGGAGCTGTTTTTT.

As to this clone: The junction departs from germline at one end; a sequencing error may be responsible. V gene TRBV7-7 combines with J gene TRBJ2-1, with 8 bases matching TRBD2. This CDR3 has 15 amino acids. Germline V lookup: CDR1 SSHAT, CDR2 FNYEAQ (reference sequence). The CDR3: CASSFTSGQRDEQFF. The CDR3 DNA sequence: TGTGCTAGCAGCTTTACTAGCGGCCAGCGGGATGAGCAGTTCTTC.

The DNA for the CDR3 is TGTGCCTGGAGTGTACTGGGTAGCGACAATGAGCAGTTCTTC. The encoded protein is CAWSVLGSDNEQFF. The chain carries TRBV30 and TRBJ2-1, with D perhaps matching TRBD2 (5 bases). The CDR3 covers 14 residues. V was trimmed by 0 bases and J by 5 bases, leaving 11 bases between them. The germline gives CDR1 GTSNPN, CDR2 SVGIG (reference sequence). The full variable domain, its missing parts supplied by reference TRBV30 and TRBJ2-1, is SQTIHQWPATLVQPVGSPLSLECTVEGTSNPNLYWYRQAAGRGLQLLFYSVGIGQISSEVPQNLSASRPQDRQFILSSKKLLLSDSGFYLCAWSVLGSDNEQFFGPGTRLTVL.

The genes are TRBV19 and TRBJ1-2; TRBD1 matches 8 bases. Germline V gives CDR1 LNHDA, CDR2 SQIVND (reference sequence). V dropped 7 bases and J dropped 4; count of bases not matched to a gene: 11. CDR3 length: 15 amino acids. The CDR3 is CASTETGQGTYGYTF. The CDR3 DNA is TGTGCCAGTACCGAGACAGGACAGGGCACCTATGGCTACACCTTC.

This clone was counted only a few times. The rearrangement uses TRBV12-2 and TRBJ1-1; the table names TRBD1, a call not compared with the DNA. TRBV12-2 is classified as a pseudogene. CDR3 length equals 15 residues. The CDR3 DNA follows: TGTGCAAGTCGCTTGGACAGGGTCGGGAACACTGAAGCTTTCTTT. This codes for CASRLDRVGNTEAFF.